Listed here are 32 T cell receptor beta chains from one sample, sequenced in a study of blood T cell repertoires in COVID-19. Sequencing used immunoSEQ multiplex PCR; TCRdb keeps in-frame clones, though not all of them. Of roughly 300,000 clones in the sample, approximately 83% were seen once. Sequences were obtained from PBMCs or T cells enriched from blood (not recorded which). Every receptor here comes from a woman aged 40 to 49 with acute COVID-19.

In DNA form, the CDR3 reads TGTGCCAGCAGCTTAGATGGGAGAAGCAATCAGCCCCAGCATTTT. As protein: CASSLDGRSNQPQHF. The chain joins TRBV11-2 to TRBJ1-5, with D unresolved. V was pared by 0 bases and J by 1 base, with 7 bases between. Germline values: CDR1 SGHAT, CDR2 FQNNGV. CDR3 length: 15 amino acids.

In this sample, this clone turned up once. V is TRBV2 and J is TRBJ2-2; 8 bases align to TRBD1. Germline V CDR1 and CDR2: SNHLY, FYNNEI. There are 14 residues in the CDR3. After removal of 8 bases from V and 1 base from J, the junction contained 3 bases not matched to a gene. DNA for the CDR3: TGTGCCAGCTTACAGGGGGTGAACACCGGGGAGCTGTTTTTT. This translates into CASLQGVNTGELFF. Looking up the rest from reference TRBV2 and TRBJ2-2 gives the full variable domain: EPEVTQTPSHQVTQMGQEVILRCVPISNHLYFYWYRQILGQKVEFLVSFYNNEISEKSEIFDDQFSVERPDGSNFTLKIRSTKLEDSAMYFCASLQGVNTGELFFGEGSRLTVL.

The gene calls are TRBV20-1 and TRBJ2-7; D is unresolved. V was cut by 3 bases and J by 7 bases, with 7 bases left in between. CDR1 and CDR2 from the germline V gene are DFQATT and SNEGSKA (reference sequence). This CDR3 has 10 residues. The CDR3 DNA reads as TGCAGTGCTAGCCATTCAGAGCAGTACTTC. Its protein is CSASHSEQYF.

The J gene is TRBJ1-6, the V gene TRBV5-8; D is uncertain. V lost 0 bases, J lost 3 bases, and 10 bases lay in between. Per germline, CDR1 SGHTS and CDR2 YDEGEE. This CDR3 has 16 residues. This chain's CDR3 is CASSLGGIDYNSPLHF. CDR3 coding DNA: TGTGCCAGCAGCTTGGGAGGGATCGACTATAATTCACCCCTCCACTTT.

The chain joins TRBV7-9 to TRBJ1-1; D unclear. The V end lost 5 bases, the J end lost 3 bases, and 10 bases lay between the germline ends. Germline V gene sequence: CDR1 SEHNR, CDR2 FQNEAQ (reference sequence). This CDR3 is built from 13 residues. The DNA of the CDR3 is TGTGCCAGCAGCCTTACAGTGGACACTGAAGCTTTCTTT. Amino acid sequence: CASSLTVDTEAFF.

The chain has TRBV4-2 and TRBJ1-4; 7 bases agree with TRBD1. Germline V CDR1 and CDR2: LGHNA, YNFKEQ. The CDR3 sequence is 16 residues long. The junction had 9 bases not matched to a gene; V was cut back by 3 bases and J by 5 bases. The CDR3 coding sequence is TGTGCCAGCAGCCAGTGGACCGGGACAGAAAATGAAAAACTGTTTTTT. Its translation: CASSQWTGTENEKLFF.

J is TRBJ2-5 and V is TRBV2; possible D gene TRBD2, 5 bases. The CDR3 has 12 amino acids. V was cut by 6 bases and J by 4 bases, with 9 bases left in between. CDR1 and CDR2 (germline): SNHLY, FYNNEI. The chain's CDR3 is CASSLRGETQYF. For the CDR3, the DNA is TGTGCCAGCAGCCTCCGGGGAGAGACCCAGTACTTC.

This clone occurred once. This chain uses TRBV5-1 with TRBJ2-2, with D perhaps matching TRBD2 (5 bases). From germline, CDR1 is SGHRS and CDR2 YFSETQ. This CDR3 has 13 amino acids. V dropped 6 bases and J dropped 2 bases, with 8 bases sitting between them. Written as DNA, the CDR3 is TGCGCCAGCAACGAGGGTAACACCGGGGAGCTGTTTTTT. It encodes CASNEGNTGELFF.

The chain carries TRBV28 and TRBJ1-4; the match to TRBD1 covers 7 bases. The V and J ends lost 6 bases and 10 bases, in that order; junction bases with no gene match: 11. Per the germline V gene, CDR1 is MDHEN and CDR2 is SYDVKM. The CDR3 sequence is 14 residues long. In DNA, the CDR3 is TGTGCCAGCAGGACCGGGACAGCCCTGGGAAAACTGTTTTTT. This encodes CASRTGTALGKLFF.

The chain recombines TRBV7-8 with TRBJ2-7; maybe TRBD2 (5 bases). The germline V and J ends were trimmed by 1 base and 7 bases, with 11 bases remaining between them. Germline V gene lookup returns CDR1 SGHVS and CDR2 FQNEAQ. This CDR3 is built from 13 residues. CDR3 loop: CASSLDPRAEQYF. CDR3 bases: TGTGCCAGCAGCTTAGATCCGAGGGCGGAGCAGTACTTC. Using reference TRBV7-8 and TRBJ2-7 for the parts outside the CDR3, the full variable domain is GAGVSQSPRYKVAKRGQDVALRCDPISGHVSLFWYQQALGQGPEFLTYFQNEAQLDKSGLPSDRFFAERPEGSVSTLKIQRTQQEDSAVYLCASSLDPRAEQYFGPGTRLTVT.

Regarding this clone: A read error may be the cause here, since a much bigger clone is one base away. This chain links TRBV5-5 with TRBJ2-7; D gene ambiguous. The CDR3 is 11 residues long. V gave up 4 bases and J gave up 2 bases, with 4 bases separating them. The germline V gene has CDR1 SGHKS and CDR2 YYEKEE (reference sequence). The CDR3 DNA reads as TGTGCCAGCAGCCTTACCTACGAGCAGTACTTC. Amino acids: CASSLTYEQYF.

The rearrangement links TRBV4-2 to TRBJ2-1; D is ambiguous. The germline CDR1 and CDR2 sequences are LGHNA and YNFKEQ. V was shortened by 0 bases and J by 12 bases, with 30 bases between the two germline ends. The CDR3 contains 19 residues. DNA for the CDR3: TGTGCCAGCAGCCAAGATAATCGGCCTAGTGATCCTAATACAATTGTGCAGTTCTTC. This encodes CASSQDNRPSDPNTIVQFF.

The chain joins TRBV7-8 to TRBJ2-7, with 9 bases aligning to TRBD2. The V gene end was trimmed by 5 bases and the J gene end by 2 bases; junction bases not matched to a gene: 7. The CDR3 is 15 residues long. Germline V gives CDR1 SGHVS, CDR2 FQNEAQ. The CDR3 sequence is CASSRTAGGTYEQYF. The CDR3 nucleotides read TGTGCCAGCAGCCGAACAGCGGGAGGAACCTACGAGCAGTACTTC. The variable domain in full, completed from reference TRBV7-8 and TRBJ2-7, reads GAGVSQSPRYKVAKRGQDVALRCDPISGHVSLFWYQQALGQGPEFLTYFQNEAQLDKSGLPSDRFFAERPEGSVSTLKIQRTQQEDSAVYLCASSRTAGGTYEQYFGPGTRLTVT.

In regard to this clone: The identical CDR3 is also encoded by other nucleotide sequences in the sample. The chain couples TRBV7-2 to TRBJ1-2; 9 bases line up with TRBD1. This CDR3 has 16 residues. The V gene's germline CDR1 is SGHTA and CDR2 FQGNSA. With V trimmed by 0 bases and J by 2 bases, 4 bases remained unmatched. The CDR3 spells CASSLAPGQGNYGYTF. The CDR3 DNA reads TGTGCCAGCAGCTTAGCCCCGGGACAGGGAAACTATGGCTACACCTTC.

The CDR3: CASSPQIRLAKNIQYF. The CDR3 bases are TGTGCCAGCAGCCCCCAGATACGTCTAGCCAAAAACATTCAGTACTTC. This sequence joins TRBV7-9 and TRBJ2-4; D unclear. Germline CDR1 is SEHNR and CDR2 is FQNEAQ (reference sequence). Trimming left V 5 bases short and J 0 bases short, with 14 bases between. The CDR3 runs 16 residues.

The chain uses TRBV14 and TRBJ2-2, with a tentative D call TRBD1 (6 bases). This CDR3 is built from 15 residues. Germline CDR1 and CDR2: SGHDN and FVKESK. V shed 1 base and J shed 5 bases, with 11 bases lying between them. CDR3 residues: CASSQGGTFTGELFF. DNA of the CDR3: TGTGCCAGCAGCCAAGGAGGGACATTTACCGGGGAGCTGTTTTTT.

This sequence joins TRBV19 and TRBJ2-7, with 8 bases fitting TRBD2. The V gene's germline CDR1 is LNHDA and CDR2 SQIVND (reference sequence). J gave up 5 bases and V 2 bases, and 5 bases lay outside the gene matches. The CDR3 loop spans 14 amino acids. The CDR3 nucleotides read TGTGCCAGTAGTATATCCTGGACTAGCCACGAGCAGTACTTC. Translation: CASSISWTSHEQYF.

This chain uses TRBV6-1 with TRBJ1-2; D perhaps matches TRBD1 (5 bases). V was cut by 3 bases and J by 8 bases, with 10 bases left in between. The CDR3 extends over 12 amino acids. The germline V gene encodes CDR1 MNHNS and CDR2 SASEGT. CDR3 nucleotides: TGTGCCAGCAGTGACAGGGCGTACGGCTACACCTTC. Its translation: CASSDRAYGYTF.

The chain employs TRBV7-2 and TRBJ1-2; unclear D gene. Trimming took off 1 base at V and 4 bases at J, with 13 bases between the two ends. Germline V lookup: CDR1 SGHTA, CDR2 FQGNSA. This CDR3 comprises 15 residues. The CDR3 sequence: CASSLGAGSGYGYTF. For the CDR3, the DNA is TGTGCCAGCAGCTTAGGCGCGGGATCGGGCTATGGCTACACCTTC.

V usage is TRBV11-2 and J usage is TRBJ2-7, with D possibly TRBD1 on 5 matching bases. CDR1 and CDR2 (germline): SGHAT, FQNNGV. The germline V and J ends were trimmed by 1 base and 1 base, with 11 bases remaining between them. CDR3 length: 15 residues. The DNA for the CDR3 is TGTGCCAGCAGCTTAGTGGCCAGGGAATCCTACGAGCAGTACTTC. It codes for CASSLVARESYEQYF.

V usage is TRBV18 and J usage is TRBJ2-2; 9 bases align to TRBD1. The V segment lost 6 bases and the J segment 6 bases; nucleotides outside the gene matches: 11. Germline-derived CDR1 and CDR2 are KGHSH and LQKENI. This CDR3 contains 16 residues. The CDR3 coding sequence is TGTGCCAGCTCGCAAGGGACAGGGTGGATCCCCGGGGAGCTGTTTTTT. Residues: CASSQGTGWIPGELFF.

The rearrangement links TRBV6-6 to TRBJ1-2; 8 bases align to TRBD1. V shed 4 bases, J shed 7 bases, and the junction held 11 bases outside the gene matches. This CDR3 has 15 residues. CDR1 is MNHNY and CDR2 is SVGAGI in the germline V gene (reference sequence). The CDR3 DNA reads TGTGCCAGCAGTTCCGACAGGGGCGTTTTCCGTGGCTACACCTTC. This translates into CASSSDRGVFRGYTF.

This clone was observed a few times. This chain links TRBV11-3 with TRBJ2-2, with D possibly matching TRBD1 (6 bases). In germline, CDR1 is SGHNT, CDR2 YENEEA. Trimming removed 5 bases from V and 5 bases from J, with 18 bases in between. The CDR3 is 16 amino acids. The CDR3 region is CASSQGLRKGTGELFF. As DNA, the CDR3 is TGTGCCAGCAGCCAGGGGCTTCGAAAGGGTACCGGGGAGCTGTTTTTT.

The chain uses TRBV19 and TRBJ2-1; TRBD2 agrees at 7 bases. Trimming at V came to 3 bases and at J to 6 bases, leaving 5 bases not matched to a gene. The CDR3 runs 14 residues. Germline assignment: CDR1 LNHDA and CDR2 SQIVND (reference sequence). The DNA for the CDR3 is TGTGCCAGTAGTATCGGGGGGAAGGCCAATGAGCAGTTCTTC. This translates into CASSIGGKANEQFF.

This chain uses TRBV5-6 with TRBJ1-2; weak D call: TRBD1 (5 bases). The CDR3 contains 15 residues. V lost 0 bases to trimming and J lost 3 bases, with 12 bases between them. Per the germline V gene, CDR1 is SGHDT and CDR2 is YYEEEE. The CDR3 DNA reads TGTGCCAGCAGCTTGGTTCTCAGGGAATACTATGGCTACACCTTC. Its protein is CASSLVLREYYGYTF.

This sequence joins TRBV11-2 and TRBJ2-1; D is undetermined. Per the germline V gene, CDR1 is SGHAT and CDR2 is FQNNGV. The CDR3 runs to 13 residues. V was shortened by 4 bases and J by 9 bases, with 13 bases between the two germline ends. Here the CDR3 reads CASSSERLGEQFF. CDR3 in DNA: TGTGCCAGCAGCTCCGAGCGTCTAGGTGAGCAGTTCTTC.

The chain employs TRBV9 and TRBJ1-2, with 9 bases identical to TRBD1. Unmatched junction bases numbered 5, after V lost 0 bases and J lost 5 bases. CDR3 length equals 15 residues. Germline CDR1 reads SGDLS; CDR2 reads YYNGEE. The DNA for the CDR3 is TGTGCCAGCAGCGTAGGTCCGGGGACAGGGTATGGCTACACCTTC. Amino acids: CASSVGPGTGYGYTF. Combining the CDR3 with reference TRBV9 and TRBJ1-2 gives the whole variable domain DSGVTQTPKHLITATGQRVTLRCSPRSGDLSVYWYQQSLDQGLQFLIQYYNGEERAKGNILERFSAQQFPDLHSELNLSSLELGDSALYFCASSVGPGTGYGYTFGSGTRLTVV.

This chain's CDR3 is CASSDPGQGSYGYTF. DNA of the CDR3: TGTGCCAGCAGCGACCCGGGACAGGGGTCCTATGGCTACACCTTC. J is TRBJ1-2 and V is TRBV27; 10 nucleotides align to TRBD1. CDR3 size: 15 residues. Germline CDR1 reads MNHEY; CDR2 reads SMNVEV (reference sequence). Trimming cost V 6 bases and J 4 bases; bases outside gene matches: 8.

The chain recombines TRBV6-6 with TRBJ1-5; D call uncertain. There are 13 residues in the CDR3. V lost 6 bases and J 7 bases, leaving 13 bases between the germline ends. Germline V gene data show CDR1 as MNHNY and CDR2 as SVGAGI (reference sequence). CDR3 coding DNA: TGTGCCAGCAGCCTCGGAGACGGGCAGCCCCAGCATTTT. Translating it yields CASSLGDGQPQHF.

This chain joins TRBV2 and TRBJ2-7; 8 nucleotides agree with TRBD2. This CDR3 comprises 12 residues. Trimming cost V 7 bases and J 3 bases; bases outside gene matches: 2. Germline V gene lookup returns CDR1 SNHLY and CDR2 FYNNEI. The DNA for the CDR3 is TGTGCCAGCAAGCGGGAGCTCTACGAGCAGTACTTC. This gives the protein CASKRELYEQYF.

The chain links TRBV7-2 to TRBJ2-7; 10 nucleotides match TRBD1. V dropped 2 bases and J dropped 5; count of bases not matched to a gene: 6. The CDR3 length is 15 residues. Germline V lookup: CDR1 SGHTA, CDR2 FQGNSA. CDR3 sequence (DNA): TGTGCCAGCAGCTTACGGGGACAGGGGATGCACGAGCAGTACTTC. Its protein is CASSLRGQGMHEQYF.

This clone was seen more than once but under ten times. CDR3 residues: CASSYLGRINYGYTF. As DNA, the CDR3 is TGTGCCAGCAGTTACCTTGGGAGAATAAACTATGGCTACACCTTC. The J gene is TRBJ1-2, the V gene TRBV6-5; no clear D. Trimming removed 2 bases from V and 2 bases from J, with 12 bases in between. Per the germline V gene, CDR1 is MNHEY and CDR2 is SVGAGI. CDR3 length: 15 amino acids.